These 28 T cell receptor beta chains originate from one sample sequenced in a study of T-cell memory formation after mild COVID-19. TCRdb used MiXCR to reprocess the 5' RACE reads, holding one entry per CDR3 protein. The table includes 250,000 to 350,000 distinct CDR3 sequences, roughly a fifth detected once. The sample consisted of PBMCs or a T cell subset sorted from them (not recorded which). These receptors originate from a man aged 18 to 30 who had mild COVID-19 (a few samples of this study predate the infection). Cell type and time point are not known.

This sequence joins TRBV12-3 or TRBV12-4 and TRBJ2-1; D gene uncertain. This CDR3 contains 12 residues. Trimming stripped 5 bases from V and 7 bases from J, with 9 bases between. CDR3 region: CASSPARNEQFF. For the CDR3, the DNA is TGTGCCAGCAGTCCCGCGAGGAATGAGCAGTTCTTC.

The genes are TRBV29-1 and TRBJ2-1, with TRBD1 identical over 7 bases. Germline CDR1 reads SQVTM; CDR2 reads ANQGSEA. The V gene end was trimmed by 8 bases and the J gene end by 0 bases; junction bases not matched to a gene: 7. The CDR3 runs 14 residues. CDR3 sequence (DNA): TGCAGCCTCATCAGGACAGGCTCCTACAATGAGCAGTTCTTC. Translation gives CSLIRTGSYNEQFF.

This clonotype occurred a few times. The chain joins TRBV7-6 to TRBJ2-5; D is unclear. This CDR3 has 13 amino acids. Germline CDR1 is SGHVS and CDR2 is FNYEAQ. V gave up 1 base and J gave up 6 bases, with 9 bases separating them. CDR3 loop: CASSLGHSQTQYF. The CDR3 region has the DNA TGTGCCAGCAGCTTAGGGCATTCTCAGACCCAGTACTTC. Complete variable domain (other parts from reference TRBV7-6 and TRBJ2-5): GAGVSQSPRYKVTKRGQDVALRCDPISGHVSLYWYRQALGQGPEFLTYFNYEAQQDKSGLPNDRFSAERPEGSISTLTIQRTEQRDSAMYRCASSLGHSQTQYFGPGTRLLVL.

This clonotype was detected only a few times. The chain links TRBV6-5 to TRBJ1-2; D uncertain. The germline V and J ends were trimmed by 6 bases and 4 bases, with 15 bases remaining between them. From germline, CDR1 is MNHEY and CDR2 SVGAGI. This CDR3 comprises 14 residues. DNA of the CDR3: TGTGCCAGCAGGCGACTGTCCGGACCCTATGGCTACACCTTC. Its protein is CASRRLSGPYGYTF.

This clonotype appeared a few times. The V call is TRBV20-1, the J call TRBJ2-3; TRBD2 is a possible D gene (5 bases). From germline, CDR1 is DFQATT and CDR2 SNEGSKA (reference sequence). This CDR3 spans 14 amino acids. With 8 bases removed from V and 0 bases from J, the gap between germline ends came to 15 bases. CDR3 nucleotides: TGCAGTCCCCTGGAACGGACTAGCACAGATACGCAGTATTTT. It is translated as CSPLERTSTDTQYF.

The sample holds a few counts of this clonotype. The chain couples TRBV12-3 or TRBV12-4 to TRBJ1-4, with D tentatively TRBD1 (6 bases). Trimming cost V 7 bases and J 7 bases, with 13 bases left between them. There are 13 residues in the CDR3. The CDR3 DNA reads TGTGCCAGCACCCGCGACAGGTTTGAAAAACTGTTTTTT. It yields the protein CASTRDRFEKLFF.

This clonotype was counted only a few times. This chain links TRBV4-1 with TRBJ2-7; D may be TRBD1 (6 bases). Germline lookup yields CDR1 MGHRA and CDR2 YSYEKL. The CDR3 consists of 16 residues. Trimming took 1 base from V and 3 from J, leaving 16 bases between them. The CDR3: CASSQVGTSVSYEQYF. The CDR3 DNA reads as TGCGCCAGCAGCCAAGTCGGGACATCTGTTAGCTACGAGCAGTACTTC.

In its sample, this clonotype was seen a few times. The chain has TRBV10-2 and TRBJ2-7; no reliable D call. Trimming removed 6 bases from V and 6 bases from J, with 12 bases in between. CDR1 and CDR2 from the germline V gene are WSHSY and SAAADI. The CDR3 covers 12 residues. CDR3 sequence (DNA): TGCGCCAGCAGCCCGGTTCCCCGCGAGCAGTACTTC. Its translation is CASSPVPREQYF.

This chain uses TRBV5-6 with TRBJ2-3; D perhaps matches TRBD2 (5 bases). V was clipped by 4 bases and J by 9 bases, with 12 bases between them. Germline loops: CDR1 SGHDT, CDR2 YYEEEE. The CDR3 consists of 12 residues. CDR3 sequence: CASSVLVGTQYF. The CDR3 DNA is TGTGCCAGCAGCGTACTAGTGGGCACGCAGTATTTT. Using reference TRBV5-6 and TRBJ2-3 for the parts outside the CDR3, the full variable domain is DAGVTQSPTHLIKTRGQQVTLRCSPKSGHDTVSWYQQALGQGPQFIFQYYEEEERQRGNFPDRFSGHQFPNYSSELNVNALLLGDSALYLCASSVLVGTQYFGPGTRLTVL.

The chain recombines TRBV29-1 with TRBJ2-1; D might be TRBD1 or TRBD2, each matching 5 bases. V gave up 2 bases and J gave up 6 bases, with 14 bases separating them. CDR1 and CDR2 (germline): SQVTM, ANQGSEA. The CDR3 totals 14 residues. CDR3 nucleotides: TGCAGCGTTGAACTTGGGGGACGGCTCAATGAGCAGTTCTTC. Amino acids: CSVELGGRLNEQFF.

The J gene is TRBJ2-5, the V gene TRBV11-2; a weak D match, TRBD2 (6 bases). The V gene's germline CDR1 is SGHAT and CDR2 FQNNGV. The CDR3 consists of 15 residues. V shed 4 bases and J shed 1 base, with 13 bases lying between them. The CDR3 DNA is TGTGCCAGCAGCTCCCGGCGGGGAATCCAAGAGACCCAGTACTTC. This encodes CASSSRRGIQETQYF.

This clonotype was picked up many times. The V gene is TRBV7-2, the J gene TRBJ1-3; D unclear. Germline V gives CDR1 SGHTA, CDR2 FQGNSA. Between the trimmed V and J ends, which lost 1 base and 3 bases, there was a span of 10 bases. This CDR3 spans 15 amino acids. The CDR3 sequence: CASSLDAGIGNTIYF. In nucleotides, the CDR3 is TGTGCCAGCAGCTTAGACGCGGGGATTGGAAACACCATATATTTT. The full variable domain, in which reference TRBV7-2 and TRBJ1-3 provide the parts outside the CDR3, is GAGVSQSPSNKVTEKGKDVELRCDPISGHTALYWYRQSLGQGLEFLIYFQGNSAPDKSGLPSDRFSAERTGGSVSTLTIQRTQQEDSAVYLCASSLDAGIGNTIYFGEGSWLTVV.

This clonotype has only a few counts. The rearrangement joins TRBV4-1 to TRBJ2-1; D call uncertain. This CDR3 is 15 amino acids long. Germline V lookup: CDR1 MGHRA, CDR2 YSYEKL. Deletions cut 0 bases from V and 4 bases from J, with 10 bases between. The CDR3 DNA follows: TGCGCCAGCAGCCAAGAATCAAGCCTGTACAATGAGCAGTTCTTC. This codes for CASSQESSLYNEQFF.

The chain employs TRBV5-1 and TRBJ1-6; the match to TRBD1 covers 7 bases. The junction had 9 bases not matched to a gene; V was cut back by 1 base and J by 14 bases. This CDR3 comprises 14 residues. Germline CDR1 and CDR2: SGHRS and YFSETQ. In DNA, the CDR3 is TGCGCCAGCAGCTTGTTAACAGGGGACGTAGCCCTCCACTTT. Its protein product is CASSLLTGDVALHF.

This clonotype was found many times. The V gene is TRBV18, the J gene TRBJ2-3; 12 bases agree with TRBD2. In germline, CDR1 is KGHSH, CDR2 LQKENI. Unmatched junction bases numbered 5, after V lost 2 bases and J lost 5 bases. The CDR3 loop spans 16 amino acids. CDR3 DNA sequence: TGTGCCAGCTCACCAGCTAGCGGGGGGGCCGGAGATACGCAGTATTTT. Translating it yields CASSPASGGAGDTQYF.

The chain is built from TRBV4-1 and TRBJ1-3; 7 bases align to TRBD1. Losses at the gene ends were 6 bases for V and 2 bases for J; bases not matched to a gene: 10. CDR1 and CDR2 from the germline V gene are MGHRA and YSYEKL. There are 16 residues in the CDR3. The CDR3 sequence is CASRTIGGKAGNTIYF. CDR3 nucleotides: TGCGCCAGCAGAACTATAGGGGGCAAAGCTGGAAACACCATATATTTT.

The genes are TRBV4-3 and TRBJ1-4; 7 positions match TRBD1. This CDR3 comprises 15 residues. V lost 4 bases and J lost 6; bases outside the gene matches: 8. Germline loops: CDR1 LGHNA, CDR2 YSLEER. CDR3 nucleotides: TGCGCCAGCAGCCCGCAGGGGGGTCGTTATGAAAAACTGTTTTTT. It codes for CASSPQGGRYEKLFF.

Ten or more counts support this clonotype. The CDR3 spells CASSLKQGAHLYYEQYV. The CDR3 nucleotides read TGTGCCAGCAGTCTGAAACAGGGGGCTCACCTCTACTACGAGCAGTACGTC. The rearrangement links TRBV6-2 or TRBV6-3 to TRBJ2-7, with TRBD1 identical over 9 bases. Germline V lookup: CDR1 MNHEY, CDR2 SVGEGT. The CDR3 extends over 17 amino acids. The J segment lost 3 bases and the V segment lost 5 bases, leaving 14 bases of the junction unmatched.

The genes are TRBV21-1 and TRBJ1-5; the table names TRBD1, a call not compared with the DNA. TRBV21-1 is tagged as a pseudogene. This CDR3 has 18 amino acids. Here the CDR3 DNA reads TGTGCCAGCACCCCCTCGACAGGGAGGGGATTTAGCAATCAGCCCCAGCATTTT. Translated: CASTPSTGRGFSNQPQHF.

The table lists this clonotype with a few counts. The V gene is TRBV6-5, the J gene TRBJ2-1; D possibly corresponds to TRBD1 (6 bases). Trimming removed 0 bases from V and 7 bases from J, with 13 bases in between. In germline, CDR1 is MNHEY, CDR2 SVGAGI. CDR3 length equals 15 residues. CDR3 residues: CASSYSGAVGNEQFF. In DNA form, the CDR3 reads TGTGCCAGCAGTTACTCGGGGGCAGTAGGGAATGAGCAGTTCTTC.

The chain employs TRBV21-1 and TRBJ2-7; TRBD1 reflects the table's D call only, with no check against the DNA. TRBV21-1 is listed as a pseudogene. This CDR3 region has 15 residues. The CDR3 DNA sequence: TGTGCCAGCAGCAAACGCCAGGGGAATTACTACGAGCAGTACGTC. This encodes CASSKRQGNYYEQYV.

This clonotype showed up just a few times. This chain joins TRBV7-2 and TRBJ2-3; 10 nucleotides align to TRBD1. Germline V gene sequence: CDR1 SGHTA, CDR2 FQGNSA. The CDR3 extends over 15 amino acids. With V trimmed by 3 bases and J by 2 bases, 2 bases remained unmatched. Written as DNA, the CDR3 is TGTGCCAGCAGCTTTGGGACAGGGGTCACAGATACGCAGTATTTT. Its protein product is CASSFGTGVTDTQYF. Based on the CDR3 plus reference TRBV7-2 and TRBJ2-3, the full variable domain is GAGVSQSPSNKVTEKGKDVELRCDPISGHTALYWYRQSLGQGLEFLIYFQGNSAPDKSGLPSDRFSAERTGGSVSTLTIQRTQQEDSAVYLCASSFGTGVTDTQYFGPGTRLTVL.

The gene calls are TRBV3-2 and TRBJ1-5; the D call in the table, TRBD1, was not verified against the DNA. TRBV3-2 counts as a pseudogene. This CDR3 is built from 16 residues. The CDR3 loop reads CASSQAGNLSNQPQHF. CDR3 bases: TGTGCCAGCAGCCAAGCAGGGAACCTTAGCAATCAGCCCCAGCATTTT.

DNA of the CDR3: TGTGCCAGCAGTTCTCGAGAGGGGGGCTACGCCTACGAGCAGTACTTC. It is translated as CASSSREGGYAYEQYF. V and J are TRBV6-6 and TRBJ2-7; D possibly matches TRBD1 or TRBD2 (6 bases each). With 4 bases removed from V and 2 bases from J, the gap between germline ends came to 18 bases. CDR3 size: 16 residues. The V gene's germline CDR1 is MNHNY and CDR2 SVGAGI (reference sequence).

V is TRBV9 and J is TRBJ2-5; perhaps TRBD2 as D (6 bases). CDR1 is SGDLS, CDR2 YYNGEE, per germline. This CDR3 has 15 amino acids. Between the trimmed V and J ends, which lost 4 bases and 5 bases, there was a span of 18 bases. Here the CDR3 DNA reads TGTGCCAGCAGCCACTCGGGGGTTAAAGGGGAGACCCAGTACTTC. Translated, it gives CASSHSGVKGETQYF.

The rearrangement links TRBV13 to TRBJ2-1, with D perhaps TRBD1 (5 bases). Germline V gene sequence: CDR1 PRHDT, CDR2 FYEKMQ (reference sequence). Trimming pared 8 bases from V and 2 bases from J, leaving 13 bases between. This CDR3 spans 14 amino acids. CDR3 in DNA: TGTGCCAGCGTCGTCGCAGGGACCTACAATGAGCAGTTCTTC. This encodes CASVVAGTYNEQFF.

The rearrangement links TRBV3-1 to TRBJ1-6; D is perhaps TRBD1 (5 bases). The germline V gene encodes CDR1 LGHDT and CDR2 YNNKEL (reference sequence). This CDR3 is built from 13 residues. V lost 1 base to trimming and J lost 8 bases, with 6 bases between them. The DNA of the CDR3 is TGTGCCAGCAGCCAAGGGGGGGATTCACCCCTCCACTTT. This codes for CASSQGGDSPLHF.

This chain uses TRBV12-3 or TRBV12-4 with TRBJ1-1, with D unclear. Trimming left V 8 bases short and J 7 bases short, with 11 bases between. This CDR3 contains 11 residues. The CDR3 DNA reads as TGTGCCAGCCATTGGGGTGGTGAAGCTTTCTTT. It codes for CASHWGGEAFF.